This T cell receptor (beta chain) originates from a study of T-cell memory formation after mild COVID-19. Only a few counts were recorded for this clonotype. No antigen is known for it. 5'RACE with constant-segment primers built TCRalpha and TCRbeta cDNA libraries with UMIs. TCRdb fed the 5' RACE reads into MiXCR, producing one record per CDR3 protein. This table has under 300,000 distinct CDR3 sequences, over 9% appearing once. Notes on the study in general: Among CD4+ contracting clones, most were CM and EM, and CD8+ ones EMRA.

The CDR3 totals 12 residues. Trimming took 8 bases from V and 14 from J, leaving 18 bases between them. The clonotype comes from a man in his late teens or twenties who had mild COVID-19 (a few samples of this study predate the infection). Cell type and time point are not known. The sample consisted of PBMCs or a T cell subset sorted from them (not recorded which). The chain couples TRBV12-3 or TRBV12-4 to TRBJ1-4; D remains ambiguous. The CDR3 sequence is CASSLGQTTLFF. The CDR3 nucleotides are TGTGCCAGCTCTCTTGGGCAGACGACGCTGTTTTTT.